A single sample is the source of the 24 T cell receptor beta chains below, sequenced in a study of Ad26.COV2.S vaccination and SARS-CoV-2 variants. As to treatment: roughly 19 received Ad26.COV2.S at low or high dose, single or two shots; several received placebo; per-sample allocation not given. Samples were taken on day 63 after the first vaccine or placebo injection. TCRdb's table, derived via immunoSEQ multiplex PCR, lists solely in-frame clones and lacks some. Among roughly 460,000 clones listed, 80% to 90% were seen once. The input for sequencing was peripheral blood, taken in a trial of Ad26.COV2.S vaccine versus placebo. The receptors come from a person between 18 and 65 years old who received the Ad26.COV2.S COVID-19 vaccine or a placebo.

The V gene is TRBV10-3, the J gene TRBJ2-5; D is perhaps TRBD1 or TRBD2 (6 bases each). Trimming removed 10 bases from V and 4 bases from J, with 16 bases in between. The CDR3 is made up of 13 amino acids. CDR1 is ENHRY and CDR2 is SYGVKD in the germline V gene. In nucleotides, the CDR3 is TGTGCCACCGACGAAACGGGGGCAGAGACCCAGTACTTC. This translates into CATDETGAETQYF.

V and J are TRBV3-1 (or the pseudogene TRBV3-2) and TRBJ2-4; D possibly matches TRBD1 or TRBD2 (5 bases each). Deletions cut 2 bases from V and 0 bases from J, with 11 bases between. This CDR3 is 16 amino acids long. Germline lookup yields CDR1 LGHDT and CDR2 YNNKEL (reference sequence). CDR3 DNA: TGTGCCAGCAGCCAATTGAGGGACCTAGCCAAAAACATTCAGTACTTC. Protein sequence: CASSQLRDLAKNIQYF.

The genes are TRBV5-4 and TRBJ2-7; 9 bases are shared with TRBD1. Germline CDR1 SGHNT, CDR2 YYREEE (reference sequence). This CDR3 region has 15 residues. Unmatched junction bases numbered 10, after V lost 4 bases and J lost 5 bases. The CDR3 DNA follows: TGTGCCAGCAGCGCAGCCGGGACAGGGTTCCACGAGCAGTACTTC. It translates to CASSAAGTGFHEQYF.

The chain links TRBV5-1 to TRBJ2-7; D is tentatively TRBD1 or TRBD2 (5 bases each). The CDR3 loop spans 13 amino acids. Germline assignment: CDR1 SGHRS and CDR2 YFSETQ. V lost 3 bases to trimming and J lost 4 bases, with 11 bases between them. For the CDR3, the DNA is TGCGCCAGCAGCTGGAGGCAGGGTTACGAGCAGTACTTC. Its translation: CASSWRQGYEQYF.

The chain combines TRBV10-3 with TRBJ2-7; tentatively, D is TRBD1 (6 bases). There are 13 residues in the CDR3. Germline CDR1 reads ENHRY; CDR2 reads SYGVKD. V dropped 5 bases and J dropped 4 bases, with 12 bases sitting between them. CDR3 loop: CAISSGQKYEQYF. CDR3 nucleotide sequence: TGTGCCATCAGTTCCGGACAGAAATACGAGCAGTACTTC.

The chain joins TRBV9 to TRBJ2-4; D gene uncertain. The V gene's germline CDR1 is SGDLS and CDR2 YYNGEE. V was pared by 0 bases and J by 6 bases, with 19 bases between. The CDR3 has 17 amino acids. CDR3 DNA: TGTGCCAGCAGCGTAGGGTTAGGACCAGACGCTAGAAACATTCAGTACTTC. Encoded protein: CASSVGLGPDARNIQYF.

The gene calls are TRBV10-2 and TRBJ2-5, with 8 bases matching TRBD2. CDR1 is WSHSY, CDR2 SAAADI, per germline. The junction had 11 bases not matched to a gene; V was cut back by 3 bases and J by 5 bases. CDR3 length: 16 residues. CDR3 sequence reads: CASSDPLAGPGETQYF. The CDR3 region has the DNA TGCGCCAGCAGTGATCCCCTAGCGGGCCCTGGGGAGACCCAGTACTTC.

V and J are TRBV2 and TRBJ2-5; D tentatively reads TRBD1 or TRBD2 (5 bases each). V was clipped by 6 bases and J by 7 bases, with 9 bases between them. The length of the CDR3 is 11 residues. Germline assignment: CDR1 SNHLY and CDR2 FYNNEI. The CDR3 DNA reads TGTGCCAGCAGCGCGAGGGGGACCCAGTACTTC. It specifies CASSARGTQYF.

The chain couples TRBV23-1 to TRBJ2-5, with D perhaps TRBD1 or TRBD2 (5 bases each). TRBV23-1 is an open reading frame whose function is uncertain. Trimming cost V 3 bases and J 5 bases, with 28 bases left between them. This CDR3 spans 19 amino acids. CDR3 DNA: TGCGCCAGCAGTCATTTGGGGCAGTCATTGGCCGGGGTGAAGGAGACCCAGTACTTC. It codes for CASSHLGQSLAGVKETQYF.

The chain couples TRBV28 to TRBJ1-5; no definite D call. CDR3 length: 13 amino acids. Per the germline V gene, CDR1 is MDHEN and CDR2 is SYDVKM. Deletions cut 6 bases from V and 5 bases from J, with 11 bases between. CDR3 DNA sequence: TGTGCCAGCAGGCAGAACACCCATCAGCCCCAGCATTTT. Translating it yields CASRQNTHQPQHF. The full variable domain, its missing parts supplied by reference TRBV28 and TRBJ1-5, is DVKVTQSSRYLVKRTGEKVFLECVQDMDHENMFWYRQDPGLGLRLIYFSYDVKMKEKGDIPEGYSVSREKKERFSLILESASTNQTSMYLCASRQNTHQPQHFGDGTRLSIL.

This clone was counted once. V usage is TRBV27 and J usage is TRBJ2-7, with TRBD2 as a possible D gene (5 bases). Germline lookup yields CDR1 MNHEY and CDR2 SMNVEV (reference sequence). The CDR3 runs 16 residues. V lost 4 bases and J lost 2, with 18 bases in between. The CDR3, as DNA: TGTGCCAGCAGTTCAACTGGACTCCCAATACCCTACGAGCAGTACTTC. Its protein product is CASSSTGLPIPYEQYF.

The J gene is TRBJ1-4, the V gene TRBV6-5; D possibly corresponds to TRBD1 (5 bases). This CDR3 is 16 amino acids long. CDR1 MNHEY and CDR2 SVGAGI come from the germline V gene. Trimming shortened V by 0 bases and J by 6 bases, and 14 bases separated the two germline ends. CDR3: CASSYSAGQGDEKLFF. Here the CDR3 DNA reads TGTGCCAGCAGTTACTCTGCGGGGCAGGGAGATGAAAAACTGTTTTTT.

The chain joins TRBV6-5 to TRBJ1-2; D perhaps matches TRBD1 (5 bases). Per the germline V gene, CDR1 is MNHEY and CDR2 is SVGAGI. V lost 8 bases and J lost 0, with 13 bases in between. The CDR3 is 14 amino acids. In DNA form, the CDR3 reads TGTGCCAGCGGTCGACAGAGCGCTAACTATGGCTACACCTTC. Protein sequence: CASGRQSANYGYTF.

V is TRBV4-1 and J is TRBJ2-2; 8 nucleotides line up with TRBD1. CDR1 and CDR2 from the germline V gene are MGHRA and YSYEKL. The CDR3 consists of 17 residues. The trim removed 0 bases at V and 4 bases at J, leaving 7 bases unmatched. This chain's CDR3 is CASSQETGVSFTGELFF. CDR3 coding DNA: TGCGCCAGCAGCCAAGAGACAGGGGTCTCATTCACCGGGGAGCTGTTTTTT.

This chain connects TRBV7-3 to TRBJ2-2; D is unresolved. The CDR3 length is 14 residues. V was trimmed by 2 bases and J by 4 bases, leaving 8 bases between them. Germline V gene sequence: CDR1 SGHTA, CDR2 FQGTGA. CDR3 nucleotides: TGTGCCAGCAGCTTACAAGACCCCACCGGGGAGCTGTTTTTT. Its protein product is CASSLQDPTGELFF.

The V gene is TRBV27, the J gene TRBJ1-2; no clear D. The ends were cut back, 3 bases at V and 6 bases at J, with 14 bases in the middle. The germline V gene encodes CDR1 MNHEY and CDR2 SMNVEV (reference sequence). The CDR3 consists of 14 residues. Here the CDR3 reads CASSFGAPSNGYTF. Written as DNA, the CDR3 is TGTGCCAGCAGTTTTGGCGCCCCTTCCAATGGCTACACCTTC.

This rearrangement joins TRBV19 to TRBJ1-1; no definite D call. This CDR3 is 13 amino acids long. Per the germline V gene, CDR1 is LNHDA and CDR2 is SQIVND (reference sequence). The ends were cut back, 2 bases at V and 6 bases at J, with 10 bases in the middle. This CDR3 is CASSIIRRSEAFF. The CDR3 nucleotides are TGTGCCAGTAGTATAATTCGGAGGTCTGAAGCTTTCTTT.

The chain has TRBV15 and TRBJ1-6, with D possibly being TRBD1 (5 bases). CDR3 length: 18 amino acids. Germline CDR1 is LNHNV and CDR2 is YYDKDF (reference sequence). Trimming left V 0 bases short and J 0 bases short, with 12 bases between. As DNA, the CDR3 is TGTGCCACCAGCAGAGATCGACAGATGAGCTCCTATAATTCACCCCTCCACTTT. This translates into CATSRDRQMSSYNSPLHF.

This clone was seen a single time. The gene calls are TRBV10-1 and TRBJ2-7, with 12 positions matching TRBD2. Germline values: CDR1 WNHNN, CDR2 SYGVQD (reference sequence). Trimming cost V 0 bases and J 4 bases; bases outside gene matches: 4. There are 16 residues in the CDR3. The CDR3 reads CASSESTSGREYEQYF. In nucleotides, the CDR3 is TGCGCCAGCAGTGAGTCGACTAGCGGGAGAGAATACGAGCAGTACTTC.

The CDR3 here is CSVERGTGELFF. CDR3 in DNA: TGCAGCGTCGAAAGGGGGACCGGGGAGCTGTTTTTT. The V call is TRBV29-1, the J call TRBJ2-2; TRBD1 might be the D (6 bases). Germline loops: CDR1 SQVTM, CDR2 ANQGSEA. This CDR3 spans 12 amino acids. Trimming took 6 bases from V and 5 from J, leaving 10 bases between them.

The genes are TRBV6-6 and TRBJ1-1; D possibly corresponds to TRBD1 (5 bases). Germline V gene data show CDR1 as MNHNY and CDR2 as SVGAGI (reference sequence). V shed 2 bases and J shed 11 bases, with 15 bases lying between them. This CDR3 contains 13 residues. CDR3 sequence: CASSYETGTPAFF. The CDR3 coding sequence is TGTGCCAGCAGTTACGAGACCGGGACCCCGGCTTTCTTT.

The chain employs TRBV28 and TRBJ2-5; 8 nucleotides match TRBD2. The germline V gene has CDR1 MDHEN and CDR2 SYDVKM. V dropped 6 bases and J dropped 2; count of bases not matched to a gene: 5. There are 14 residues in the CDR3. The CDR3 sequence is CASSRGGDQETQYF. CDR3 DNA: TGTGCCAGCAGCCGGGGGGGGGATCAAGAGACCCAGTACTTC. Looking up the rest from reference TRBV28 and TRBJ2-5 gives the full variable domain: DVKVTQSSRYLVKRTGEKVFLECVQDMDHENMFWYRQDPGLGLRLIYFSYDVKMKEKGDIPEGYSVSREKKERFSLILESASTNQTSMYLCASSRGGDQETQYFGPGTRLLVL.

The rearrangement uses TRBV27 and TRBJ1-5, with D uncertain. The V and J ends lost 2 bases and 6 bases respectively, with 11 bases between them. CDR1 is MNHEY and CDR2 is SMNVEV in the germline V gene (reference sequence). The CDR3 extends over 14 amino acids. The CDR3 bases are TGTGCCAGCAGTTTAGGCCGGCGGGCTCAGCCCCAGCATTTT. This gives the protein CASSLGRRAQPQHF.

The chain recombines TRBV18 with TRBJ1-6; D gene ambiguous. From germline, CDR1 is KGHSH and CDR2 LQKENI. The length of the CDR3 is 16 residues. Trimming took 5 bases from V and 7 from J, leaving 18 bases between them. As DNA, the CDR3 is TGTGCCAGCTCATCCGGGCCCCAGGCCGGCAATTCACCCCTCCACTTT. Translated, it gives CASSSGPQAGNSPLHF.